Only one count was recorded for the clone carrying this TCR beta chain. The sample comes from a study of T cell changes during pregnancy in multiple sclerosis. Germline V gene sequence: CDR1 SGDLS, CDR2 YYNGEE. V was pared by 2 bases and J by 2 bases, with 12 bases between. CDR3 length: 15 amino acids. The repertoire was sequenced with immunoSEQ multiplex PCR; TCRdb's copy has only in-frame clones and lacks some. The sample yields roughly 26,000 clones, roughly nine tenths seen once. The chain carries TRBV9 and TRBJ2-3; a weak D match, TRBD2 (5 bases). The source of this sequence is a female donor with multiple sclerosis, enrolled in a pregnancy study. Sequencing was performed on CD8+ T cells from peripheral blood mononuclear cells, taken in the second trimester of pregnancy. The CDR3 here is CASSVEVEATDTQYF. CDR3 bases: TGTGCCAGCAGCGTCGAGGTGGAGGCCACAGATACGCAGTATTTT. Together with reference TRBV9 and TRBJ2-3, the CDR3 gives the full variable domain: DSGVTQTPKHLITATGQRVTLRCSPRSGDLSVYWYQQSLDQGLQFLIQYYNGEERAKGNILERFSAQQFPDLHSELNLSSLELGDSALYFCASSVEVEATDTQYFGPGTRLTVL.